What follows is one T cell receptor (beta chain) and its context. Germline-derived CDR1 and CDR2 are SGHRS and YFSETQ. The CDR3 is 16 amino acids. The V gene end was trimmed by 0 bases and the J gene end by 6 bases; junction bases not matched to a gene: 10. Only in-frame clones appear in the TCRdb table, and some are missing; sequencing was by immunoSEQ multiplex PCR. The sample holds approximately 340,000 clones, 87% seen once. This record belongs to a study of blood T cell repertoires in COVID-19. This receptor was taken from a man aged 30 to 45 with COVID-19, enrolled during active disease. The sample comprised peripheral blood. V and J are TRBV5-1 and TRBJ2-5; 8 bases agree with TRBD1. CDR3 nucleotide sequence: TGCGCCAGCAGCTTGGCCTACAGGGGGGCGGGAAAGACCCAGTACTTC. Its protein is CASSLAYRGAGKTQYF.